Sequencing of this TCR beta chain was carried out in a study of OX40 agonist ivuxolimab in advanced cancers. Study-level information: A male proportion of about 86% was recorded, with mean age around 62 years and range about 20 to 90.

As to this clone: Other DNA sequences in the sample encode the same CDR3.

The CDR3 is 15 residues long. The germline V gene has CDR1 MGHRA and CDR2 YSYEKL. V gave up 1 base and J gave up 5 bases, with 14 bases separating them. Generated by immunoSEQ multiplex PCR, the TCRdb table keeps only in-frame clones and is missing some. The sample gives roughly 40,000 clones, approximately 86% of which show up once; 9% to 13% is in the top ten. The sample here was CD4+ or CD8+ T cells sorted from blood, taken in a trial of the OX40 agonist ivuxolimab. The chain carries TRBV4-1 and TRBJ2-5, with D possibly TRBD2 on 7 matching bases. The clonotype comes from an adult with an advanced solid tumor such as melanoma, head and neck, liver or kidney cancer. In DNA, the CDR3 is TGCGCCAGCAGCCAAGGCGGGGGCGGACGGGAGACCCAGTACTTC. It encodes CASSQGGGGRETQYF.